Listed below are T cell receptor beta chains from one sample, sequenced in a study of PD-1 blockade in classical Hodgkin lymphoma. TCRdb keeps only in-frame clones here, not all; method: immunoSEQ multiplex PCR. The data show about 28,000 clones, 80% seen once. The material sequenced was peripheral blood mononuclear cells (PBMCs), taken before the fourth cycle of nivolumab. The receptors originated from a human donor with classical Hodgkin lymphoma. Both conserved end residues are part of each CDR3. Fields, in order: V gene, J gene, D gene, clone size, CDR3 protein, CDR3 DNA. The D gene is left open where the match is weak. Clone size, where shown, is once, few, many, or a class for clones that have expanded.

TRBV5-6	TRBJ2-2	TRBD2	.	CASSQREYTGELFF	TGTGCCAGCAGCCAGCGGGAGTATACCGGGGAGCTGTTTTTT
TRBV18	TRBJ2-5	TRBD1	.	CASSPSRGETQYF	TGTGCCAGCTCACCATCCAGGGGGGAGACCCAGTACTTC
TRBV27	TRBJ2-5	.	.	CASSFGGRRETQYF	TGTGCCAGCAGTTTCGGGGGGCGGCGAGAGACCCAGTACTTC
TRBV18	TRBJ2-1	TRBD2	medium-sized	CASAPGTSGSNEQFF	TGTGCCAGCGCGCCCGGGACTAGCGGGTCAAATGAGCAGTTCTTC
TRBV27	TRBJ1-2	.	.	CASSASGFYYGYTF	TGTGCCAGCAGTGCTAGCGGGTTTTACTATGGCTACACCTTC
TRBV10-3	TRBJ2-7	.	.	CAISGTPGFTSYEQYF	TGTGCCATCAGCGGAACCCCAGGGTTTACCTCCTACGAGCAGTACTTC
TRBV2	TRBJ2-4	.	.	CASGEGRLLAKNIQYF	TGTGCCAGCGGGGAAGGTCGGCTGTTAGCCAAAAACATTCAGTACTTC
TRBV6-1	TRBJ2-2	.	.	CASSAKAGELFF	TGTGCCAGCAGTGCCAAGGCCGGGGAGCTGTTTTTT
TRBV6-4	TRBJ2-2	.	once	CASRDTGLSTGELFF	TGTGCCAGCAGAGATACAGGGCTTAGCACCGGGGAGCTGTTTTTT
TRBV6-6	TRBJ1-1	TRBD1	.	CASIIRTGNTEAFF	TGTGCCAGCATCATAAGGACAGGGAACACTGAAGCTTTCTTT
TRBV11-1	TRBJ2-7	TRBD2	.	CASSLAVTSGYEQYF	TGTGCCAGCAGCTTAGCGGTGACTAGCGGTTACGAGCAGTACTTC
TRBV30	TRBJ1-5	.	.	CAWSAGVNQPQHF	TGTGCCTGGAGTGCGGGGGTCAATCAGCCCCAGCATTTT
TRBV10-3	TRBJ2-2	.	.	CAISELQGTGELFF	TGTGCCATCAGTGAGCTTCAGGGCACCGGGGAGCTGTTTTTT
TRBV25-1	TRBJ1-4	.	.	CASTRGISNEKLFF	TGTGCCAGCACCCGGGGGATCTCTAATGAAAAACTGTTTTTT